These 27 T cell receptor beta chains were sequenced from one sample in a study of cytomegalovirus exposure and HLA in healthy donors. Primers for the PCR totalled 60 Vbeta and 13 Jbeta. This table comes from immunoSEQ multiplex PCR, and its TCRdb copy is limited to in-frame clones, with some not included. This table holds 60,000 to 85,000 clones, around two thirds found once. The sample was PBMCs. The receptors originated from a man aged 55 to 70 in good health and CMV-seropositive.

J is TRBJ1-2 and V is TRBV19, with 9 bases identical to TRBD1. Germline values: CDR1 LNHDA, CDR2 SQIVND (reference sequence). This CDR3 is built from 17 residues. With V trimmed by 7 bases and J by 4 bases, 16 bases remained unmatched. CDR3 sequence: CASTPVFRDREIYGYTF. The CDR3 bases are TGTGCCAGTACCCCAGTATTCCGGGACAGGGAAATCTATGGCTACACCTTC.

V and J are TRBV7-2 and TRBJ2-5, with 10 nucleotides matching TRBD2. The DNA end lines up better with TRBJ2-7; the J call may be wrong. Germline CDR1 SGHTA, CDR2 FQGNSA. This CDR3 is built from 14 residues. As DNA, the CDR3 is TGTGCCAGCAAGGGAGCGGGGGGGGACTACGAGCAGTACTTC. Translation: CASKGAGGDYEQYF.

This clone showed up just a few times. The chain has TRBV5-6 and TRBJ2-5; 7 bases line up with TRBD2. The CDR3 spans 18 residues. In germline, CDR1 is SGHDT, CDR2 YYEEEE. V lost 6 bases, J lost 1 base, and 18 bases stayed unmatched. This CDR3 reads CASTSSGLLVSSQETQYF. Here the CDR3 DNA reads TGTGCCAGCACCAGCTCGGGACTACTAGTGTCCAGCCAAGAGACCCAGTACTTC.

This clone has more than one count but fewer than ten. CDR3 DNA: TGCGCCAGCAATAGAGGCGCGGATGGAGTTACAGGGCAGTTCTTC. Amino acids: CASNRGADGVTGQFF. The chain links TRBV5-1 to TRBJ2-1, with a weak D call TRBD1 (5 bases). CDR3 length equals 15 residues. The V gene's germline CDR1 is SGHRS and CDR2 YFSETQ. The V end was cut by 6 bases, the J end by 12 bases, with 25 bases between.

The chain has TRBV2 and TRBJ1-6; TRBD1 is a possible D gene (5 bases). Trimming cost V 3 bases and J 0 bases, with 9 bases left between them. The CDR3 sequence is 16 residues long. Germline CDR1 and CDR2: SNHLY and FYNNEI. CDR3: CASSDRGSSYNSPLHF. CDR3 DNA: TGTGCCAGCAGTGACCGGGGGAGCTCCTATAATTCACCCCTCCACTTT.

This clone was counted between two and nine times. This chain uses TRBV7-9 with TRBJ1-1; D gene uncertain. The CDR3 runs to 15 residues. Between the trimmed V and J ends, which lost 5 bases and 1 base, there was a span of 14 bases. Germline V lookup: CDR1 SEHNR, CDR2 FQNEAQ (reference sequence). The CDR3 nucleotides read TGTGCCAGCAGCGGAGGTCCGGGAAAGAACACTGAAGCTTTCTTT. Residues: CASSGGPGKNTEAFF.

The V gene is TRBV14, the J gene TRBJ1-1, with unresolved D. Per germline, CDR1 SGHDN and CDR2 FVKESK. There are 13 residues in the CDR3. V was pared by 6 bases and J by 1 base, with 9 bases between. The CDR3, as DNA: TGTGCCAGCAGACCCCAGGAGAACACTGAAGCTTTCTTT. It specifies CASRPQENTEAFF.

The J gene is TRBJ2-1, the V gene TRBV7-2; 10 positions match TRBD2. The CDR3 length is 15 residues. J was trimmed by 10 bases and V by 1 base; bases with no gene match: 7. Germline lookup yields CDR1 SGHTA and CDR2 FQGNSA. The CDR3, as DNA: TGTGCCAGCAGCTTAGGGAGCGGGGGGGCTTGGGAGCAGTTCTTC. Translated, it gives CASSLGSGGAWEQFF.

This clone has only one observation. V and J are TRBV27 and TRBJ1-3; the match to TRBD1 covers 8 bases. V shed 6 bases and J 1 base; nucleotides not matched to a gene: 8. This CDR3 region has 16 residues. Germline V gene sequence: CDR1 MNHEY, CDR2 SMNVEV (reference sequence). CDR3 sequence (DNA): TGTGCCAGCAGCTCCGGGACAGGAAGGTCTGGAAACACCATATATTTT. It is translated as CASSSGTGRSGNTIYF.

The chain uses TRBV10-1 and TRBJ2-3; 9 bases are shared with TRBD2. The germline V gene has CDR1 WNHNN and CDR2 SYGVQD (reference sequence). The CDR3 has 18 residues. J lost 0 bases, V lost 6 bases, and 13 bases had no gene match. CDR3 sequence (DNA): TGCGCCAGCAGGGGTTCTAGCGGGGCCCTTCTGAGCACAGATACGCAGTATTTT. The encoded protein is CASRGSSGALLSTDTQYF.

The rearrangement uses TRBV19 and TRBJ1-5, with TRBD1 identical over 9 bases. Germline V gene lookup returns CDR1 LNHDA and CDR2 SQIVND (reference sequence). V was pared by 10 bases and J by 5 bases, with 6 bases of the junction left unmatched. CDR3 size: 13 residues. DNA of the CDR3: TGTGCCACCAGCTGGACAGGGGATCAGCCCCAGCATTTT. As protein: CATSWTGDQPQHF.

V and J are TRBV29-1 and TRBJ2-2; D unresolved. Trimming cost V 3 bases and J 8 bases, with 4 bases left between them. Germline values: CDR1 SQVTM, CDR2 ANQGSEA. This CDR3 region has 10 residues. The CDR3 region is CSVDSGELFF. In nucleotides, the CDR3 is TGCAGCGTTGATTCTGGGGAGCTGTTTTTT.

This sequence joins TRBV11-2 and TRBJ2-7; D gene ambiguous. The length of the CDR3 is 14 residues. V was clipped by 5 bases and J by 2 bases, with 13 bases between them. Germline assignment: CDR1 SGHAT and CDR2 FQNNGV. CDR3 DNA: TGTGCCAGCAGCCCCCCCCGTACACCCTACGAGCAGTACTTC. Translating it yields CASSPPRTPYEQYF.

The chain couples TRBV13 to TRBJ1-2; a possible D gene is TRBD1 (5 bases). Germline values: CDR1 PRHDT, CDR2 FYEKMQ (reference sequence). Trimming cost V 5 bases and J 7 bases, with 14 bases left between them. This CDR3 has 13 residues. CDR3 in amino acids: CASSPSGDSGYTF. The CDR3 nucleotides read TGTGCCAGCAGCCCCTCGGGGGACTCTGGCTACACCTTC.

The gene calls are TRBV6-5 and TRBJ1-4; tentatively, D is TRBD1 (6 bases). CDR3 length: 15 residues. CDR1 and CDR2 from the germline V gene are MNHEY and SVGAGI. The ends were cut back, 0 bases at V and 10 bases at J, with 15 bases in the middle. The CDR3 reads CASSYSPGRGGKLFF. The CDR3 DNA sequence: TGTGCCAGCAGTTACTCTCCCGGTCGAGGGGGAAAACTGTTTTTT.

As for this clone: Other nucleotide sequences from this sample produce the same CDR3. V gene TRBV29-1 combines with J gene TRBJ2-1, with 16 bases aligning to TRBD2. CDR1 and CDR2 from the germline V gene are SQVTM and ANQGSEA. Trimming took 2 bases from V and 1 from J; bases not matched to a gene: 5. The CDR3 runs 18 residues. CDR3 residues: CSVERGGLAGGSYNEQFF. CDR3 nucleotide sequence: TGCAGCGTTGAAAGGGGGGGACTAGCGGGGGGGTCCTACAATGAGCAGTTCTTC.

The CDR3 here is CASSVWDRTYEQYF. CDR3 bases: TGTGCCAGCAGTGTCTGGGACAGAACTTACGAGCAGTACTTC. The V and J genes are TRBV6-1 and TRBJ2-7, with 7 positions matching TRBD1. Unmatched junction bases numbered 7, after V lost 4 bases and J lost 4 bases. Germline V lookup: CDR1 MNHNS, CDR2 SASEGT. The CDR3 sequence is 14 residues long.

The J gene is TRBJ1-5, the V gene TRBV28, with 7 bases aligning to TRBD1. The trim removed 3 bases at V and 0 bases at J, leaving 5 bases unmatched. The CDR3 spans 16 residues. Germline V CDR1 and CDR2: MDHEN, SYDVKM. In nucleotides, the CDR3 is TGTGCCAGCAGTTTCGGGACAGCCCATAGCAATCAGCCCCAGCATTTT. It codes for CASSFGTAHSNQPQHF.

Only one count was recorded for this clone. The gene calls are TRBV5-6 and TRBJ2-7; D is uncertain. V was clipped by 2 bases and J by 2 bases, with 8 bases between them. Germline V gives CDR1 SGHDT, CDR2 YYEEEE. The CDR3 runs 13 residues. The CDR3 here is CASSLERTYEQYF. The DNA of the CDR3 is TGTGCCAGCAGCTTAGAGCGTACCTACGAGCAGTACTTC.

The chain has TRBV5-4 and TRBJ2-1; D perhaps matches TRBD2 (5 bases). The CDR3 has 12 residues. From germline, CDR1 is SGHNT and CDR2 YYREEE (reference sequence). Between the trimmed V and J ends, which lost 0 bases and 9 bases, there was a span of 7 bases. The CDR3 loop is CASSLERGEQFF. Here the CDR3 DNA reads TGTGCCAGCAGCTTGGAACGGGGTGAGCAGTTCTTC. The full variable domain, rest sourced from reference TRBV5-4 and TRBJ2-1, is ETGVTQSPTHLIKTRGQQVTLRCSSQSGHNTVSWYQQALGQGPQFIFQYYREEENGRGNFPPRFSGLQFPNYSSELNVNALELDDSALYLCASSLERGEQFFGPGTRLTVL.

V usage is TRBV4-3 and J usage is TRBJ2-1, with 7 nucleotides matching TRBD1. CDR1 and CDR2 (germline): LGHNA, YSLEER. The CDR3 has 16 residues. The V and J ends lost 2 bases and 6 bases, in that order; junction bases with no gene match: 10. CDR3 protein: CASSQSRDSQSNEQFF. DNA of the CDR3: TGCGCCAGCAGCCAATCCCGGGACAGCCAATCCAATGAGCAGTTCTTC.

This clone occurred a few times. The rearrangement uses TRBV28 and TRBJ1-1, with 7 bases fitting TRBD1. With 9 bases clipped from V and 0 bases from J, the junction kept 10 bases outside the gene matches. In germline, CDR1 is MDHEN, CDR2 SYDVKM. The CDR3 length is 15 residues. The DNA of the CDR3 is TGTGCCAGTAAAAGACCGGGACAGATGAACACTGAAGCTTTCTTT. Translated, it gives CASKRPGQMNTEAFF.

J is TRBJ1-1 and V is TRBV15; no clear D gene. This CDR3 has 14 amino acids. The germline CDR1 and CDR2 sequences are LNHNV and YYDKDF (reference sequence). V was pared by 0 bases and J by 6 bases, with 11 bases between. CDR3 sequence reads: CATSRDRDVPEAFF. The CDR3 DNA follows: TGTGCCACCAGCAGAGATCGCGATGTCCCTGAAGCTTTCTTT.

The gene calls are TRBV7-8 and TRBJ2-1; the match to TRBD1 covers 7 bases. V lost 10 bases, J lost 7 bases, and 16 bases stayed unmatched. The CDR3 length is 15 residues. Germline V gene sequence: CDR1 SGHVS, CDR2 FQNEAQ. The CDR3: CAIVPVGTATNEQFF. The CDR3 coding sequence is TGTGCCATCGTCCCTGTAGGGACAGCTACAAATGAGCAGTTCTTC.

V gene TRBV29-1 combines with J gene TRBJ1-1; D is uncertain. CDR3 size: 13 residues. Deletions cut 6 bases from V and 1 base from J, with 12 bases between. From germline, CDR1 is SQVTM and CDR2 ANQGSEA. DNA of the CDR3: TGCAGCGTCCTAGTATATCCGAACACTGAAGCTTTCTTT. This codes for CSVLVYPNTEAFF.

This chain links TRBV10-1 with TRBJ2-3; 9 bases match TRBD2. V gave up 2 bases and J gave up 6 bases; unmatched junction bases: 9. This CDR3 is built from 16 residues. Germline V gene data show CDR1 as WNHNN and CDR2 as SYGVQD (reference sequence). This chain's CDR3 is CASSERVAGDRDTQYF. The CDR3 region has the DNA TGCGCCAGCAGTGAGAGGGTAGCGGGAGATCGGGATACGCAGTATTTT.

The rearrangement joins TRBV7-6 to TRBJ2-5; 8 bases fit TRBD2. The CDR3 spans 13 residues. J gave up 8 bases and V 5 bases, and 7 bases lay outside the gene matches. Germline V gene data show CDR1 as SGHVS and CDR2 as FNYEAQ. The DNA for the CDR3 is TGTGCCAGCAGCCCAGAAGCGGGGGACACCCAGTACTTC. This sequence encodes CASSPEAGDTQYF.